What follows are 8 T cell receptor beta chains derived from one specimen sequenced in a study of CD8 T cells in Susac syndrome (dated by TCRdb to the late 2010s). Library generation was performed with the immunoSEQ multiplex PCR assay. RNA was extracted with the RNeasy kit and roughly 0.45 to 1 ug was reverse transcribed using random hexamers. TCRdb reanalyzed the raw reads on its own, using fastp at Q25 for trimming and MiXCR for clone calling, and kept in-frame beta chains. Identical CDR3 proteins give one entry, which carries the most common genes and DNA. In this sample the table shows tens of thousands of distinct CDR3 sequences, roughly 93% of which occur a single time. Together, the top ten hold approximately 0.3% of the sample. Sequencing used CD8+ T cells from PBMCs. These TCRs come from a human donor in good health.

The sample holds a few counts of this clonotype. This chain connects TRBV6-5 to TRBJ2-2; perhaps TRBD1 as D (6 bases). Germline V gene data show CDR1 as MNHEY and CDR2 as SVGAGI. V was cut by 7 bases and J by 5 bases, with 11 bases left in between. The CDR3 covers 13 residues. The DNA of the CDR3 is TGTGCCAGCAATAACAGGGTTACCGGGGAGCTGTTTTTT. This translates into CASNNRVTGELFF.

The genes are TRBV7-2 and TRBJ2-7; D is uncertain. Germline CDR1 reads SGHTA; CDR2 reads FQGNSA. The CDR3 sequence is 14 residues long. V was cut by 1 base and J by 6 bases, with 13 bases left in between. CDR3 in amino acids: CASSLVPQVSEQYF. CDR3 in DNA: TGTGCCAGCAGCTTAGTCCCTCAAGTCTCCGAGCAGTACTTC.

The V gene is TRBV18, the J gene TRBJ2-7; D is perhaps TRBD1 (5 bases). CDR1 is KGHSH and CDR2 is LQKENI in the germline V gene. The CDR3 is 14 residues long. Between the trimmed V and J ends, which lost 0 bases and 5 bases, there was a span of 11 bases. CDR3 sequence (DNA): TGTGCCAGCTCACCACCAAGCAGGGTAGACGAGCAGTACTTC. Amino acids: CASSPPSRVDEQYF.

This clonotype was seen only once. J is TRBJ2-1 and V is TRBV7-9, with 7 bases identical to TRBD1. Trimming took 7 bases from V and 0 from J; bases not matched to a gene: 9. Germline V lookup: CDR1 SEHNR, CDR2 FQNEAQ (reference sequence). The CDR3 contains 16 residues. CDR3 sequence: CASTGVRGSSYNEQFF. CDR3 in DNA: TGTGCCAGCACCGGCGTCAGGGGGAGCTCCTACAATGAGCAGTTCTTC.

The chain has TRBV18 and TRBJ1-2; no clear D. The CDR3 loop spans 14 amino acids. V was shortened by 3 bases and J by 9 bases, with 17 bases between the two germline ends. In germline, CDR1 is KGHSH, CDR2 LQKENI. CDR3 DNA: TGTGCCAGCTCACCGCCCGGGCCAAGGCTCAGCTACACCTTC. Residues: CASSPPGPRLSYTF.

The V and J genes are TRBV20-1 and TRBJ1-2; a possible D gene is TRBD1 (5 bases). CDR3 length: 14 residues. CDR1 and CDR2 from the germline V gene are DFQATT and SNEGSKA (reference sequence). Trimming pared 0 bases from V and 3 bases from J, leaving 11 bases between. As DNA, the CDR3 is TGCAGTGCTAGAGATAGGGGATTTGACTATGGCTACACCTTC. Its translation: CSARDRGFDYGYTF.

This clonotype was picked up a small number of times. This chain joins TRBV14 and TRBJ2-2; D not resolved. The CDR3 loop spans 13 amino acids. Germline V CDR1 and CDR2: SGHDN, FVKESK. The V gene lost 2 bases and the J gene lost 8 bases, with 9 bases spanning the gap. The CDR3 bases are TGTGCCAGCAGCCAACTGAAGATAGGGGAGCTGTTTTTT. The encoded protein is CASSQLKIGELFF.

CDR3 bases: TGCGCCAGCAGCTTTGGCCCGGGCTACGAGCAGTACTTC. Translating it yields CASSFGPGYEQYF. The chain employs TRBV5-1 and TRBJ2-7; D ambiguous. This CDR3 has 13 residues. The V end was cut by 2 bases, the J end by 3 bases, with 9 bases between. CDR1 and CDR2 from the germline V gene are SGHRS and YFSETQ.